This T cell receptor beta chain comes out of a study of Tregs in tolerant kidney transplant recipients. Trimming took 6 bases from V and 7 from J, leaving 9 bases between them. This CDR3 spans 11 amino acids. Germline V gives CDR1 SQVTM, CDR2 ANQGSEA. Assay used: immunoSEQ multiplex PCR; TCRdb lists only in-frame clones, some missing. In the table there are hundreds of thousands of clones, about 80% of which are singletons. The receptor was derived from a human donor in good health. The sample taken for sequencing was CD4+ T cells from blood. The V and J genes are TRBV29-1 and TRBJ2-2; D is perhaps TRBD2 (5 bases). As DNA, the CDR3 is TGCAGCGTCAACCGGGACGGGGAGCTGTTTTTT. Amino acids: CSVNRDGELFF.